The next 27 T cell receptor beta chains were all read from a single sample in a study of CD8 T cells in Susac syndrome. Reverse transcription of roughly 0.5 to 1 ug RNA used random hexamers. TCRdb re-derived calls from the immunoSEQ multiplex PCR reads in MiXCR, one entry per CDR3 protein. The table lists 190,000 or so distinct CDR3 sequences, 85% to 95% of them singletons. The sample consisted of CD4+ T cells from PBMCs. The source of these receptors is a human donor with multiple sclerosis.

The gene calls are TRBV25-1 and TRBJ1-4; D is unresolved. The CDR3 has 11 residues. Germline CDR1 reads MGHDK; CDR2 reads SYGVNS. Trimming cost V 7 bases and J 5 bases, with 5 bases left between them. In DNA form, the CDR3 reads TGTGCCAGCAAAGGGAATGAAAAACTGTTTTTT. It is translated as CASKGNEKLFF.

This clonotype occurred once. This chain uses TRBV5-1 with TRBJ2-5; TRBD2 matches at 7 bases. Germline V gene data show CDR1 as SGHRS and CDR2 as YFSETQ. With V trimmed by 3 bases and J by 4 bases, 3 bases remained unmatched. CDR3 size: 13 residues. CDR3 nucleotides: TGCGCCAGCAGCTGGGGCGGGGGAGAGACCCAGTACTTC. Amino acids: CASSWGGGETQYF.

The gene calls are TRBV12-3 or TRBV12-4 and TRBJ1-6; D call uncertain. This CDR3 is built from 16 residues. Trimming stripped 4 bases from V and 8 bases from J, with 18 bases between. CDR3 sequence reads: CASSYSLIQRDSPLHF. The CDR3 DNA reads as TGTGCCAGCAGTTACTCCCTTATTCAGCGGGATTCACCCCTCCACTTT.

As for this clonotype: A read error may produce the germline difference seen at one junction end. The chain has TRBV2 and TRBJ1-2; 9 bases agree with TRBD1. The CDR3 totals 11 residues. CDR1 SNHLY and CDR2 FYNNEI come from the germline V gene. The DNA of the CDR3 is TGTGCCAGCAGTGACGGACAGGGGAGCCCCTTC. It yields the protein CASSDGQGSPF.

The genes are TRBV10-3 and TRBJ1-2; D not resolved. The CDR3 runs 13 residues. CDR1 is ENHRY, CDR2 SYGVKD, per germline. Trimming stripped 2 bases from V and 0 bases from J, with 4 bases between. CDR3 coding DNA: TGTGCCATCAGTGAGAACACTAACTATGGCTACACCTTC. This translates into CAISENTNYGYTF.

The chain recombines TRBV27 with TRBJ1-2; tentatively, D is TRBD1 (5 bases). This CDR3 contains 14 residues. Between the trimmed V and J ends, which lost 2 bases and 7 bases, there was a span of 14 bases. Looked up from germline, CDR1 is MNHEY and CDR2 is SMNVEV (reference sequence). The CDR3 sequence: CASSLGGAGLGYTF. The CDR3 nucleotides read TGTGCCAGCAGTTTAGGGGGTGCTGGACTTGGCTACACCTTC.

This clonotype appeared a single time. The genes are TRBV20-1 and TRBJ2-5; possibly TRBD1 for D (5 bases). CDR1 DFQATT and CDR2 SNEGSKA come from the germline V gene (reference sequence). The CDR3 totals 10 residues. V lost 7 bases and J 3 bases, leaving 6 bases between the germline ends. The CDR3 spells CSVREETQYF. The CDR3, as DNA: TGCAGTGTCAGGGAAGAGACCCAGTACTTC.

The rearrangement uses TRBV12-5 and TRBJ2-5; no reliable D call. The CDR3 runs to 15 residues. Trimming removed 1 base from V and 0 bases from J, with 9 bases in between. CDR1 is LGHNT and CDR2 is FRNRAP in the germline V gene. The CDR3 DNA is TGTGCTAGTGGTTTGGGCTTGGCAGACCAAGAGACCCAGTACTTC. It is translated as CASGLGLADQETQYF.

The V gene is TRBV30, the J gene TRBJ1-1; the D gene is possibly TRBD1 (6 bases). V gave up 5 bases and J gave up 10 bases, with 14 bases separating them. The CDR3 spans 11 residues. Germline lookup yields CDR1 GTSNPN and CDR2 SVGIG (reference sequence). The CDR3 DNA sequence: TGTGCCTGGTATAACAGGGTCCGAGCTTTCTTT. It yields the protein CAWYNRVRAFF. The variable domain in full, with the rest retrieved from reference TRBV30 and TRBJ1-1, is SQTIHQWPATLVQPVGSPLSLECTVEGTSNPNLYWYRQAAGRGLQLLFYSVGIGQISSEVPQNLSASRPQDRQFILSSKKLLLSDSGFYLCAWYNRVRAFFGQGTRLTVV.

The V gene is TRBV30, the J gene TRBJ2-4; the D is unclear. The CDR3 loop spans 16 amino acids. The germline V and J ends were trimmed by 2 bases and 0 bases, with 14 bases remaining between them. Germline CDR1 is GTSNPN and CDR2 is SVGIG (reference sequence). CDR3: CAWSPPNIIAKNIQYF. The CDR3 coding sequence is TGTGCCTGGAGTCCCCCGAATATAATAGCCAAAAACATTCAGTACTTC.

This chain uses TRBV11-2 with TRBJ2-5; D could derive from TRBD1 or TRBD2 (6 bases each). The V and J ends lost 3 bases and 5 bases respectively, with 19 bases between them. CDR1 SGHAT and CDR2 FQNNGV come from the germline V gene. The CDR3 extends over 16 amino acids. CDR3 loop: CASSFTRGRSTETQYF. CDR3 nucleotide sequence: TGTGCCAGCAGCTTCACACGGGGGCGATCAACCGAGACCCAGTACTTC.

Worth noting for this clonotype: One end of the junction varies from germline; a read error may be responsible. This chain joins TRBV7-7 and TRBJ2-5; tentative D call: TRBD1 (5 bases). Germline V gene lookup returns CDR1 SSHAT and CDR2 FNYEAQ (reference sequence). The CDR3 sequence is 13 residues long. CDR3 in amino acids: CASSLIQDGTQYF. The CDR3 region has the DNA TGTGCTAGCAGCTTAATACAGGACGGGACCCAGTACTTC.

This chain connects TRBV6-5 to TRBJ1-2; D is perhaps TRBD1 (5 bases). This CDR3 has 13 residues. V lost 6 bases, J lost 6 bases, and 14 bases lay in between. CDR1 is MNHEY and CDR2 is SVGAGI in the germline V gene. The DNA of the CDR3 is TGTGCCAGCAGCCCTCAGGGTGGCGATGGCTACACCTTC. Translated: CASSPQGGDGYTF.

CDR3 DNA: TGTGCCAGCAGTTACTCCTCCGGGGGTACGTCAGAGCAGTACTTC. It specifies CASSYSSGGTSEQYF. The chain couples TRBV6-6 to TRBJ2-7, with a weak D call TRBD2 (6 bases). In germline, CDR1 is MNHNY, CDR2 SVGAGI (reference sequence). There are 15 residues in the CDR3. The V end lost 0 bases, the J end lost 7 bases, and 16 bases lay between the germline ends.

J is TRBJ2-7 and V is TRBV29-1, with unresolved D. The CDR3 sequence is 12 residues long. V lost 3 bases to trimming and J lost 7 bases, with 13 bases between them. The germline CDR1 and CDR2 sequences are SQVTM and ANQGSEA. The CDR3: CSVETPWQEQYF. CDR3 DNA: TGCAGCGTTGAGACACCCTGGCAGGAGCAGTACTTC.

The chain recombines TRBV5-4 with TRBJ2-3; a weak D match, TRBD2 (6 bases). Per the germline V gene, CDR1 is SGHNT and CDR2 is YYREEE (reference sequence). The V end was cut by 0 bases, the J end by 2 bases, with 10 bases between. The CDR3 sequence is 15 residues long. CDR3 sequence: CASSLGRANTDTQYF. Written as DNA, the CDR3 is TGTGCCAGCAGCTTGGGGAGGGCGAACACAGATACGCAGTATTTT.

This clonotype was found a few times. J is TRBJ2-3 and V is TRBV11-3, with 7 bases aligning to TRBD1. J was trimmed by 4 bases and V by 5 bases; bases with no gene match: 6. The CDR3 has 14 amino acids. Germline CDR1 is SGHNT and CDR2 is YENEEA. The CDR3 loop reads CASSTRQGPDTQYF. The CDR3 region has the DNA TGTGCCAGCAGCACCCGACAGGGCCCAGATACGCAGTATTTT.

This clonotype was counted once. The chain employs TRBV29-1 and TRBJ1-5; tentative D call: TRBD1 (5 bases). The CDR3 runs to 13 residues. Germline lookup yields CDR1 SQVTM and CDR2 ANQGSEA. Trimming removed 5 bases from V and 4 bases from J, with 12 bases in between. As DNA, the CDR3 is TGCAGCGTTTCAAGACAGCCAAATCAGCCCCAGCATTTT. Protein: CSVSRQPNQPQHF.

CDR3 amino acids: CSASRQGGYNEQFF. CDR3 nucleotides: TGCAGTGCTAGTAGACAGGGTGGCTACAATGAGCAGTTCTTC. The V gene is TRBV20-1, the J gene TRBJ2-1; 7 positions match TRBD1. The CDR3 length is 14 residues. Germline V gene sequence: CDR1 DFQATT, CDR2 SNEGSKA (reference sequence). V trimming: 3 bases; J trimming: 3 bases; junction bases outside the gene matches: 5.

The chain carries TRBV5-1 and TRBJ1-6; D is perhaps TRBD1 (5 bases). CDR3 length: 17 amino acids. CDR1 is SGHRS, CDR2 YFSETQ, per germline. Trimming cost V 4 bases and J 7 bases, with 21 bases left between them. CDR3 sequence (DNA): TGCGCCAGCAGCCCCAGATCAACCCGGGACGGAAATTCACCCCTCCACTTT. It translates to CASSPRSTRDGNSPLHF.

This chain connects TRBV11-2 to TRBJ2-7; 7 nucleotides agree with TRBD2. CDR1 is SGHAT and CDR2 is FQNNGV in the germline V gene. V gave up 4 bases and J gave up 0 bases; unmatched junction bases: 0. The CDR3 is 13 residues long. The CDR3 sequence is CASSWGGSYEQYF. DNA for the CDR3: TGTGCCAGCAGCTGGGGGGGCTCCTACGAGCAGTACTTC. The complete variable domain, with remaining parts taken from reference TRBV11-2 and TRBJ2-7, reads EAGVAQSPRYKIIEKRQSVAFWCNPISGHATLYWYQQILGQGPKLLIQFQNNGVVDDSQLPKDRFSAERLKGVDSTLKIQPAKLEDSAVYLCASSWGGSYEQYFGPGTRLTVT.

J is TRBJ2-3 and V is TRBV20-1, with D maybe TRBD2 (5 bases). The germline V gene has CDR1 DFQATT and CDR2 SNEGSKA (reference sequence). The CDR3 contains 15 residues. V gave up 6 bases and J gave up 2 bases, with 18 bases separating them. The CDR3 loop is CSAPNPEALTDTQYF. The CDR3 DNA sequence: TGCAGTGCGCCCAACCCGGAGGCCCTCACAGATACGCAGTATTTT.

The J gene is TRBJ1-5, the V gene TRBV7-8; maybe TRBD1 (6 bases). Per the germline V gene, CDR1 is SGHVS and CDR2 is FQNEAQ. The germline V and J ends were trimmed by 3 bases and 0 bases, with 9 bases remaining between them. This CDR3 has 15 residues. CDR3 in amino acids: CASSFGQFSNQPQHF. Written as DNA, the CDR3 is TGTGCCAGCAGCTTTGGACAGTTTAGCAATCAGCCCCAGCATTTT. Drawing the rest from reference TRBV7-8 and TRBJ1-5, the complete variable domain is GAGVSQSPRYKVAKRGQDVALRCDPISGHVSLFWYQQALGQGPEFLTYFQNEAQLDKSGLPSDRFFAERPEGSVSTLKIQRTQQEDSAVYLCASSFGQFSNQPQHFGDGTRLSIL.

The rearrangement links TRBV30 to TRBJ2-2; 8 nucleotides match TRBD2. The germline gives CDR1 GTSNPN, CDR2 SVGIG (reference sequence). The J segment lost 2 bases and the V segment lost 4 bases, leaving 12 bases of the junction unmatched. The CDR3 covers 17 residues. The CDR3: CAWTRRGLALNTGELFF. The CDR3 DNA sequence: TGTGCCTGGACCCGTCGAGGACTAGCACTAAACACCGGGGAGCTGTTTTTT.

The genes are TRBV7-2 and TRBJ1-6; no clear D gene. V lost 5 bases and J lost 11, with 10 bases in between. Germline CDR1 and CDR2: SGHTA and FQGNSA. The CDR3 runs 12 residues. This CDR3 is CASSPIQPPLHF. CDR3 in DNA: TGTGCCAGCAGCCCAATTCAGCCACCCCTCCACTTT.

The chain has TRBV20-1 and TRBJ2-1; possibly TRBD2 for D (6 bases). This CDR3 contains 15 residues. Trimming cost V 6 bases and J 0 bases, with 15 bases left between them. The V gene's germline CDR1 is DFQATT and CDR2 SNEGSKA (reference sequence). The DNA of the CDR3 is TGCAGTGCCCCACCCGGGGGTAGCTCCTACAATGAGCAGTTCTTC. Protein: CSAPPGGSSYNEQFF.

In DNA, the CDR3 is TGTGCCAGCAGCAAAGAGACCCAGTACTTC. Its protein is CASSKETQYF. This chain uses TRBV21-1 with TRBJ2-5. TRBV21-1 is noted as a pseudogene. CDR3 size: 10 residues.